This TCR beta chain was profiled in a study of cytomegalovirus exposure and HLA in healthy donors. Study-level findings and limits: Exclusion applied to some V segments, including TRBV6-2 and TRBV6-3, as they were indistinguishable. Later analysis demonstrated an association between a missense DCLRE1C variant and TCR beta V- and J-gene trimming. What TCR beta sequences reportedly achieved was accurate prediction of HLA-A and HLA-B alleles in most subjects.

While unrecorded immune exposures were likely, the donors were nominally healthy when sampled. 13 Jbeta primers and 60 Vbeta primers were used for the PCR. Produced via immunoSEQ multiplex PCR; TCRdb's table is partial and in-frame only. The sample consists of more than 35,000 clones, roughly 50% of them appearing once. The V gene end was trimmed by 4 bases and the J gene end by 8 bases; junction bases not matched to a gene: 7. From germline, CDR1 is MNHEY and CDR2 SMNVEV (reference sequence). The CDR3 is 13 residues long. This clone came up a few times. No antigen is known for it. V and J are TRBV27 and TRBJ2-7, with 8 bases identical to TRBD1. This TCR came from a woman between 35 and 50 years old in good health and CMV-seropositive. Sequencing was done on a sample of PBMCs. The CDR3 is CASSWARQGKQYF. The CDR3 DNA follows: TGTGCCAGCAGTTGGGCACGACAGGGGAAGCAGTACTTC.